This T cell receptor (beta chain) was captured in a study of T cell repertoires in cytomegalovirus infection. Study-wide context: Recently identified HLA-C-restricted CMV epitopes and well-studied HLA-B-restricted CMV epitopes were used by the study. Indications came from public TCR beta signatures; they pointed to CMV infection and to a matching HLA type. Study observations and caveats: In two of eight donors, the top clonotype was HLA-C-restricted CMV-specific.

On this clonotype itself: What it recognizes is unknown.

Trimming took off 0 bases at V and 1 base at J, with 6 bases between the two ends. The CDR3 has 14 residues. CDR1 is SEHNR, CDR2 FQNEAQ, per germline (reference sequence). One entry per CDR3 protein results from TCRdb running MiXCR on the reads. This sample has 200,000 or so distinct CDR3 sequences, with approximately 38% found just once. This clonotype was obtained from a human donor in good health (CMV status not recorded). Some clones in this sample may be carry-over from other donors' samples. This rearrangement joins TRBV7-9 to TRBJ1-1; a possible D gene is TRBD1 (5 bases). This sample comprised CD8+ T cells from cultured PBMCs, obtained from culture after CMV antigen stimulation. CDR3 protein: CASSLAGTNTEAFF. In DNA, the CDR3 is TGTGCCAGCAGCTTAGCGGGGACGAACACTGAAGCTTTCTTT. Looking up the rest from reference TRBV7-9 and TRBJ1-1 gives the full variable domain: DTGVSQNPRHKITKRGQNVTFRCDPISEHNRLYWYRQTLGQGPEFLTYFQNEAQLEKSRLLSDRFSAERPKGSFSTLEIQRTEQGDSAMYLCASSLAGTNTEAFFGQGTRLTVV.